The 20 T cell receptor beta chains reported below all come from one sample, sequenced in a study of T cell responses to AZD1222 COVID-19 vaccine. Assay used: immunoSEQ multiplex PCR; TCRdb lists only in-frame clones, some missing. This repertoire shows under 130,000 clones, just under 95% found once; its top ten account for under 2.5%. The sequencing here drew on peripheral blood, taken on day 0 of AZD1222 vaccination. The source of these receptors is an adult in good health.

The chain is built from TRBV7-9 and TRBJ1-2; D uncertain. V was clipped by 3 bases and J by 2 bases, with 13 bases between them. The CDR3 contains 15 residues. CDR1 and CDR2 (germline): SEHNR, FQNEAQ (reference sequence). Here the CDR3 DNA reads TGTGCCAGCAGCTTTGCGAGGGCTAGAAACTATGGCTACACCTTC. Translation gives CASSFARARNYGYTF.

This clone was seen a single time. The rearrangement links TRBV10-1 to TRBJ2-7; tentative D call: TRBD2 (6 bases). In germline, CDR1 is WNHNN, CDR2 SYGVQD (reference sequence). This CDR3 is 14 amino acids long. The V and J ends lost 3 bases and 6 bases respectively, with 15 bases between them. The CDR3 DNA follows: TGCGCCAGCAGTGACCCGCCGGGGGATGGCGAGCAGTACTTC. Encoded protein: CASSDPPGDGEQYF.

The gene calls are TRBV4-3 and TRBJ1-2; tentatively, D is TRBD1 (5 bases). Trimming took 0 bases from V and 3 from J, leaving 14 bases between them. Germline V CDR1 and CDR2: LGHNA, YSLEER. The CDR3 consists of 16 residues. CDR3 region: CASSQEWVQGDYGYTF. The CDR3 DNA follows: TGCGCCAGCAGCCAAGAGTGGGTGCAGGGCGACTATGGCTACACCTTC.

The V gene is TRBV27, the J gene TRBJ1-2; possibly TRBD1 for D (5 bases). Germline V lookup: CDR1 MNHEY, CDR2 SMNVEV (reference sequence). CDR3 length: 14 amino acids. Deletions cut 6 bases from V and 9 bases from J, with 20 bases between. The CDR3 bases are TGTGCCAGCAGACCCGGGACCCTAACGCGTAGCTACACCTTC. Translation: CASRPGTLTRSYTF.

The chain employs TRBV5-5 and TRBJ2-2; D is tentatively TRBD1 or TRBD2 (5 bases each). Germline V gene data show CDR1 as SGHKS and CDR2 as YYEKEE (reference sequence). CDR3 length: 17 amino acids. Trimming stripped 3 bases from V and 0 bases from J, with 15 bases between. CDR3 loop: CASSWGKVPPNTGELFF. In nucleotides, the CDR3 is TGTGCCAGCAGCTGGGGGAAGGTCCCCCCGAACACCGGGGAGCTGTTTTTT.

V is TRBV11-2 and J is TRBJ2-5; no clear D. Trimming pared 2 bases from V and 0 bases from J, leaving 10 bases between. There are 15 residues in the CDR3. Germline V lookup: CDR1 SGHAT, CDR2 FQNNGV. In DNA form, the CDR3 reads TGTGCCAGCAGCTTAATCGACGACTACCAAGAGACCCAGTACTTC. Encoded protein: CASSLIDDYQETQYF.

This clone was seen just once. The chain links TRBV19 to TRBJ1-5, with 7 positions matching TRBD1. The CDR3 is 16 residues long. Germline V gene data show CDR1 as LNHDA and CDR2 as SQIVND (reference sequence). Trimming removed 11 bases from V and 0 bases from J; junction bases left unmatched: 13. CDR3 protein: CASAPGTDHSNQPQHF. DNA for the CDR3: TGTGCCTCCGCCCCCGGGACAGATCATAGCAATCAGCCCCAGCATTTT.

The chain recombines TRBV11-2 with TRBJ2-3, with D tentatively TRBD2 (6 bases). CDR1 SGHAT and CDR2 FQNNGV come from the germline V gene. V was cut by 1 base and J by 0 bases, with 11 bases left in between. The CDR3 length is 16 residues. CDR3: CASSLVPGRSTDTQYF. The CDR3 bases are TGTGCCAGCAGCTTAGTTCCGGGGAGGAGCACAGATACGCAGTATTTT.

The rearrangement links TRBV6-5 to TRBJ1-2, with a possible D match to TRBD1 (6 bases). Per germline, CDR1 MNHEY and CDR2 SVGAGI. V dropped 6 bases and J dropped 5 bases, with 16 bases sitting between them. This CDR3 contains 14 residues. This chain's CDR3 is CASRALVQGYGYTF. CDR3 nucleotides: TGTGCCAGCAGGGCACTCGTACAGGGATATGGCTACACCTTC.

The rearrangement links TRBV5-6 to TRBJ2-7; D is ambiguous. The CDR3 consists of 13 residues. Trimming took 1 base from V and 1 from J, leaving 6 bases between them. Per germline, CDR1 SGHDT and CDR2 YYEEEE. CDR3 amino acids: CASSLTTSYEQYF. The CDR3 DNA reads as TGTGCCAGCAGCTTGACTACATCCTACGAGCAGTACTTC. Based on the CDR3 plus reference TRBV5-6 and TRBJ2-7, the full variable domain is DAGVTQSPTHLIKTRGQQVTLRCSPKSGHDTVSWYQQALGQGPQFIFQYYEEEERQRGNFPDRFSGHQFPNYSSELNVNALLLGDSALYLCASSLTTSYEQYFGPGTRLTVT.

The chain links TRBV2 to TRBJ2-7; D gene uncertain. The V end lost 6 bases, the J end lost 2 bases, and 14 bases lay between the germline ends. The germline V gene encodes CDR1 SNHLY and CDR2 FYNNEI. This CDR3 spans 14 amino acids. The CDR3 bases are TGTGCCAGCAGGTCCCATCCAGCCGCCTACGAGCAGTACTTC. It codes for CASRSHPAAYEQYF. The full variable domain, with the rest looked up from reference TRBV2 and TRBJ2-7, is EPEVTQTPSHQVTQMGQEVILRCVPISNHLYFYWYRQILGQKVEFLVSFYNNEISEKSEIFDDQFSVERPDGSNFTLKIRSTKLEDSAMYFCASRSHPAAYEQYFGPGTRLTVT.

The chain couples TRBV19 to TRBJ1-4, with D hard to call. CDR1 is LNHDA and CDR2 is SQIVND in the germline V gene (reference sequence). The CDR3 is 11 amino acids. The V gene lost 1 base and the J gene lost 8 bases, with 2 bases spanning the gap. The CDR3 sequence: CASSIAEKLFF. CDR3 bases: TGTGCCAGTAGTATAGCAGAAAAACTGTTTTTT.

This sequence joins TRBV5-4 and TRBJ1-5, with no clear D. The CDR3 has 14 amino acids. CDR1 and CDR2 from the germline V gene are SGHNT and YYREEE (reference sequence). Deletions cut 3 bases from V and 7 bases from J, with 14 bases between. The CDR3 reads CASSSSQDRQPQHF. CDR3 DNA: TGTGCCAGCAGCTCCTCTCAGGACCGACAGCCCCAGCATTTT.

The chain combines TRBV11-2 with TRBJ2-7, with 7 bases identical to TRBD1. This CDR3 is built from 18 residues. The trim removed 0 bases at V and 2 bases at J, leaving 13 bases unmatched. CDR1 and CDR2 from the germline V gene are SGHAT and FQNNGV. CDR3 residues: CASSLDRRQGLGAYEQYF. Written as DNA, the CDR3 is TGTGCCAGCAGCTTAGATCGTAGACAGGGATTAGGGGCCTACGAGCAGTACTTC.

This clone was recorded only once. The V and J genes are TRBV2 and TRBJ2-7; D is unclear. The germline V gene encodes CDR1 SNHLY and CDR2 FYNNEI. The V and J ends lost 5 bases and 0 bases respectively, with 5 bases between them. CDR3 length equals 12 residues. The CDR3 sequence: CASSQNSYEQYF. DNA for the CDR3: TGTGCCAGCAGTCAAAACTCCTACGAGCAGTACTTC. The full variable domain, rest sourced from reference TRBV2 and TRBJ2-7, is EPEVTQTPSHQVTQMGQEVILRCVPISNHLYFYWYRQILGQKVEFLVSFYNNEISEKSEIFDDQFSVERPDGSNFTLKIRSTKLEDSAMYFCASSQNSYEQYFGPGTRLTVT.

This clone was seen once. The V and J genes are TRBV5-1 and TRBJ2-7, with D maybe TRBD2 (6 bases). The germline CDR1 and CDR2 sequences are SGHRS and YFSETQ. The CDR3 totals 14 residues. Trimming pared 4 bases from V and 6 bases from J, leaving 17 bases between. This chain's CDR3 is CASSLGGAGAEQYF. The CDR3 DNA is TGCGCCAGCAGCCTCGGAGGGGCTGGGGCCGAGCAGTACTTC.

Here the CDR3 DNA reads TGCGCCAGCAGCTATTACGGACAGAGGGGCTACGAGCAGTACTTC. Translating it yields CASSYYGQRGYEQYF. The gene calls are TRBV5-1 and TRBJ2-7; possible D gene TRBD1, 6 bases. Germline V gives CDR1 SGHRS, CDR2 YFSETQ. This CDR3 has 15 residues. The germline V and J ends were trimmed by 3 bases and 3 bases, with 16 bases remaining between them. The entire variable domain, with the rest obtained from reference TRBV5-1 and TRBJ2-7, is as follows: KAGVTQTPRYLIKTRGQQVTLSCSPISGHRSVSWYQQTPGQGLQFLFEYFSETQRNKGNFPGRFSGRQFSNSRSEMNVSTLELGDSALYLCASSYYGQRGYEQYFGPGTRLTVT.

In regard to this clone: This sample includes further DNA sequences coding for the same CDR3. The chain combines TRBV11-1 with TRBJ1-2; maybe TRBD1 (5 bases). CDR1 is SGHAT, CDR2 FQDESV, per germline (reference sequence). V lost 1 base, J lost 8 bases, and 11 bases lay in between. The CDR3 covers 13 residues. This CDR3 reads CASSLGQTYGYTF. The DNA of the CDR3 is TGTGCCAGCAGCTTAGGACAGACTTACGGCTACACCTTC.

The chain uses TRBV10-1 and TRBJ2-7, with a possible D match to TRBD2 (6 bases). The germline V and J ends were trimmed by 2 bases and 6 bases, with 14 bases remaining between them. Germline V gene data show CDR1 as WNHNN and CDR2 as SYGVQD (reference sequence). CDR3 length: 14 residues. The CDR3 nucleotides are TGCGCCAGCAGTGAGAGGTCGCGGGATGTCGAGCAGTACTTC. Its protein is CASSERSRDVEQYF.

The chain carries TRBV10-2 and TRBJ2-1; D gene ambiguous. The CDR3 totals 10 residues. V lost 3 bases and J 9 bases, leaving 3 bases between the germline ends. The germline V gene encodes CDR1 WSHSY and CDR2 SAAADI. CDR3 DNA sequence: TGCGCCAGCAGTGAAAGTGAGCAGTTCTTC. As protein: CASSESEQFF.